This TCR beta chain was found in a study of shared clonotypes between healthy human individuals. Study-wide context: The donors, a couple of women and a few men, were aged 18 to 49.

Under the authors' procedure: Filtering was not the same, since immunoSEQ gave junction-only sequences without quality scores. The method was immunoSEQ multiplex PCR; TCRdb's version includes in-frame clones alone and lacks a portion of them. V, J and clone size derive from that table, while D and trimming were established from the DNA sequence. The table lists some 530,000 clones, roughly 80% of them singletons. General study points: The study sampled only blood, and tissue repertoires likely differ.

This clone was picked up a small number of times. The antigen is not known. This CDR3 has 13 residues. V lost 6 bases, J lost 3 bases, and 8 bases lay in between. In germline, CDR1 is MNHEY, CDR2 SMNVEV (reference sequence). The source of this sequence is a woman aged 40 to 50 in good health. Some clones in this sample may be carry-over from other donors' samples. The chain is built from TRBV27 and TRBJ2-2, with D hard to call. The specimen was PBMCs. The CDR3 region has the DNA TGTGCCAGCAGGGCAGTTCACACCGGGGAGCTGTTTTTT. As protein: CASRAVHTGELFF.